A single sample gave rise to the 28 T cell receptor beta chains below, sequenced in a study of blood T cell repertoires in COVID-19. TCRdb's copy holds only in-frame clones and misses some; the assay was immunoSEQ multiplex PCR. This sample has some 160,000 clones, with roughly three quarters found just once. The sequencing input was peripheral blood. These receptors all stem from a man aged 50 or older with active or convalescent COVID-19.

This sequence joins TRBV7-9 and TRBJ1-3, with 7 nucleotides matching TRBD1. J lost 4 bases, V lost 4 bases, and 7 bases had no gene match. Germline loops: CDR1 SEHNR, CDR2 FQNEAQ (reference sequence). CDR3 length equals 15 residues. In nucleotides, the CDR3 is TGTGCCAGCAGCTCCGGGACAGATCCCGGAAACACCATATATTTT. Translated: CASSSGTDPGNTIYF.

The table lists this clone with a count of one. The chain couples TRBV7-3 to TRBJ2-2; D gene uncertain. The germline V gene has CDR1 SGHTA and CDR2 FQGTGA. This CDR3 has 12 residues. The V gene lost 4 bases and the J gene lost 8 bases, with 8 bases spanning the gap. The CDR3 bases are TGTGCCAGCAGCTACCCTACGGGGGAGCTGTTTTTT. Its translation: CASSYPTGELFF.

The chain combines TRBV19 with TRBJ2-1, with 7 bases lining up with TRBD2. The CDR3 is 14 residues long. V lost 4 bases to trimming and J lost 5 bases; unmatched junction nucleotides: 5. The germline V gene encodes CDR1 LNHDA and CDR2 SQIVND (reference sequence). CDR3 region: CASSRLARDNEQFF. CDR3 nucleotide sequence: TGTGCCAGTAGTAGACTAGCCAGGGACAATGAGCAGTTCTTC.

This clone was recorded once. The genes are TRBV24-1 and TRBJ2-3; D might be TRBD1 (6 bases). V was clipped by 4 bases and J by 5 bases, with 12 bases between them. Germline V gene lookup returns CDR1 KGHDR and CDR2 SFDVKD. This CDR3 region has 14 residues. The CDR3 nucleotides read TGTGCCACCAGTGAGGCAGGGGCTGGAGATACGCAGTATTTT. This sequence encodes CATSEAGAGDTQYF.

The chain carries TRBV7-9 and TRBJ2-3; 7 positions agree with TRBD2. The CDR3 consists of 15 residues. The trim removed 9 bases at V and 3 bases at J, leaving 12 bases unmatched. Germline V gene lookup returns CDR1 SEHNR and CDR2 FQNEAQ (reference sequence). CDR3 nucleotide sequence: TGTGCCAGAGGGGAGGCTAGCGGCAGTACAGATACGCAGTATTTT. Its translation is CARGEASGSTDTQYF.

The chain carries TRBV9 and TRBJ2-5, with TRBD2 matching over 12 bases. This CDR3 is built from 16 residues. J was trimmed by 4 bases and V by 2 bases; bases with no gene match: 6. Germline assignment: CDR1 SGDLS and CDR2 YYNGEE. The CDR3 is CASSVLPGLAGETQYF. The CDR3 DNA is TGTGCCAGCAGCGTTTTACCGGGACTAGCGGGAGAGACCCAGTACTTC.

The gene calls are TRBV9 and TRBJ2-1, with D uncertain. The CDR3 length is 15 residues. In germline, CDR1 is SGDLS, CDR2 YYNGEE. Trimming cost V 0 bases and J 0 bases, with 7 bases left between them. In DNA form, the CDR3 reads TGTGCCAGCAGCGTAGTATCCAGCTCCTACAATGAGCAGTTCTTC. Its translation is CASSVVSSSYNEQFF.

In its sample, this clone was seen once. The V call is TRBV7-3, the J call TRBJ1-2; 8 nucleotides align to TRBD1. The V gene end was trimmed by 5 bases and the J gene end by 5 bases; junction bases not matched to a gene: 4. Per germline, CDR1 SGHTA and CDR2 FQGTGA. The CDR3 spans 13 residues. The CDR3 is CASSPGTGYGYTF. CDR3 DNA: TGTGCCAGCAGCCCAGGGACAGGTTATGGCTACACCTTC.

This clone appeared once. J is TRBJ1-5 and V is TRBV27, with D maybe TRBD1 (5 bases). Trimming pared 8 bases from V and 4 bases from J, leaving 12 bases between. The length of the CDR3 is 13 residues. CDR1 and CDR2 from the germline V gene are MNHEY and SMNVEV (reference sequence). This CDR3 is CASSGTFNQPQHF. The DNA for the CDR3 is TGTGCCAGCTCAGGGACTTTTAATCAGCCCCAGCATTTT.

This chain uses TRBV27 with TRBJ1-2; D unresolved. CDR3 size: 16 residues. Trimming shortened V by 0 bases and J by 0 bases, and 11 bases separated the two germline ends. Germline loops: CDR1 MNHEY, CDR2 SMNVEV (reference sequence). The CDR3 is CASSLSEGPANYGYTF. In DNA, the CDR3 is TGTGCCAGCAGTTTATCGGAGGGCCCTGCTAACTATGGCTACACCTTC.

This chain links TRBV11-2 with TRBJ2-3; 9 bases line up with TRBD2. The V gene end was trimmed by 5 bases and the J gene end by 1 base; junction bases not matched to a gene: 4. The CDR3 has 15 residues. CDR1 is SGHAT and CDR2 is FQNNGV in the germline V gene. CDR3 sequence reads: CASSPPSGGTDTQYF. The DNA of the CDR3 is TGTGCCAGCAGCCCACCTAGCGGGGGCACAGATACGCAGTATTTT. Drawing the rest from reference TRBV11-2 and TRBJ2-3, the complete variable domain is EAGVAQSPRYKIIEKRQSVAFWCNPISGHATLYWYQQILGQGPKLLIQFQNNGVVDDSQLPKDRFSAERLKGVDSTLKIQPAKLEDSAVYLCASSPPSGGTDTQYFGPGTRLTVL.

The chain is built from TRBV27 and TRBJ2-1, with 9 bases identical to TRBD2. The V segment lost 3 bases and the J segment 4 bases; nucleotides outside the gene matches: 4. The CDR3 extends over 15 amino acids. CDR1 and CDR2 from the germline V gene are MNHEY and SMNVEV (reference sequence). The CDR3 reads CASSFLAGEYNEQFF. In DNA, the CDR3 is TGTGCCAGCAGTTTCTTAGCGGGGGAATACAATGAGCAGTTCTTC.

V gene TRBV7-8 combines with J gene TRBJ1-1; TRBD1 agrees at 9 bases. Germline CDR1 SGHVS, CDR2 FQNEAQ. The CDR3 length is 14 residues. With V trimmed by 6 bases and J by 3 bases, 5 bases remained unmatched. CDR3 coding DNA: TGTGCCAGCAGGCTTCGGGACAGGGACACTGAAGCTTTCTTT. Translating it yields CASRLRDRDTEAFF.

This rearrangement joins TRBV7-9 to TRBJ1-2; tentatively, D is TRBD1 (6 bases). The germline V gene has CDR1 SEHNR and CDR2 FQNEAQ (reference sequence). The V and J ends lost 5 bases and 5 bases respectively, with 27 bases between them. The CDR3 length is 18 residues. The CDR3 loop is CASSPALIGQSGRYGYTF. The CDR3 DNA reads TGTGCCAGCAGCCCTGCTCTGATCGGACAGTCCGGAAGGTATGGCTACACCTTC.

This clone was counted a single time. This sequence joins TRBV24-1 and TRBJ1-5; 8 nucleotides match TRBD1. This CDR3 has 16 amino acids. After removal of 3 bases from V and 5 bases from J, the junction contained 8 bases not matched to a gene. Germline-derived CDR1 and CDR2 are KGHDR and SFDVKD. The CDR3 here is CATSDPQGAPDQPQHF. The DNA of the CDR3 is TGTGCCACCAGTGATCCGCAGGGGGCGCCGGATCAGCCCCAGCATTTT.

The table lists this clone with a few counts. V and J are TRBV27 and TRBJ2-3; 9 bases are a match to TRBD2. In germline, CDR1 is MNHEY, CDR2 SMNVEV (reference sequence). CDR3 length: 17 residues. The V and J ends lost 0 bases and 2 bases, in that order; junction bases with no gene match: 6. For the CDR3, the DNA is TGTGCCAGCAGTTTATCTAGGCTAGCGGGGTACACAGATACGCAGTATTTT. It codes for CASSLSRLAGYTDTQYF.

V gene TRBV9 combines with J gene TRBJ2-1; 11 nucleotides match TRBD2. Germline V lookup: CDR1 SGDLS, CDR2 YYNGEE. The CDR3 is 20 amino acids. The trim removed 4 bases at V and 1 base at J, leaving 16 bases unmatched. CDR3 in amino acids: CASSPRLAGGQPRSYNEQFF. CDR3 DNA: TGTGCCAGCAGCCCTCGGCTAGCGGGAGGACAACCGAGGTCCTACAATGAGCAGTTCTTC.

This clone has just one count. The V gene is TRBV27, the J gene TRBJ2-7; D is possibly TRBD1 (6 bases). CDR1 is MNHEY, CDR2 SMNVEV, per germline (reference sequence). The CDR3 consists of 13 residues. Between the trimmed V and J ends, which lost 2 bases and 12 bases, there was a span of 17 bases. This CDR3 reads CASSLSGGLRTYF. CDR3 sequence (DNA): TGTGCCAGCAGTTTAAGTGGGGGCCTCCGGACGTACTTC.

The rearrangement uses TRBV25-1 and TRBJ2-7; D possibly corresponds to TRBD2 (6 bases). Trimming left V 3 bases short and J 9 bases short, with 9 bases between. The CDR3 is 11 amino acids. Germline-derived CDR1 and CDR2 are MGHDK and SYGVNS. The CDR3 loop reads CASSEGLVQYF. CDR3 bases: TGTGCCAGCAGTGAGGGACTGGTGCAGTACTTC.

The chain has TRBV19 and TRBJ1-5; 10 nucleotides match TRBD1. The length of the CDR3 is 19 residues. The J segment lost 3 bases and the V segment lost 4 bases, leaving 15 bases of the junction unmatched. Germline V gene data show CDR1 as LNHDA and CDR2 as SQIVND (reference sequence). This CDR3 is CASSTPLDRGRPLNQPQHF. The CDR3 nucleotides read TGTGCCAGTAGTACCCCCCTTGACAGGGGGCGCCCCCTCAATCAGCCCCAGCATTTT.

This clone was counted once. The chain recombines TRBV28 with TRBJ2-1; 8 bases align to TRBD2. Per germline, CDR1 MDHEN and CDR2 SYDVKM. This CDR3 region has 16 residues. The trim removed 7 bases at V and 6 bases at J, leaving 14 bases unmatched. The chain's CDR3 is CASTSGGAEHVNEQFF. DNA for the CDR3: TGTGCCAGCACCTCGGGGGGGGCAGAGCACGTCAATGAGCAGTTCTTC.

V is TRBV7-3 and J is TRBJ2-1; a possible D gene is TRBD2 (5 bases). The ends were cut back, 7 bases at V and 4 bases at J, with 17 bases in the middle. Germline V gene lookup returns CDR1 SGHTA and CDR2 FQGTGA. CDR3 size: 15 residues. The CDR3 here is CASKLAAAGYNEQFF. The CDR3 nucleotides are TGTGCCAGCAAGTTAGCAGCGGCCGGATACAATGAGCAGTTCTTC.

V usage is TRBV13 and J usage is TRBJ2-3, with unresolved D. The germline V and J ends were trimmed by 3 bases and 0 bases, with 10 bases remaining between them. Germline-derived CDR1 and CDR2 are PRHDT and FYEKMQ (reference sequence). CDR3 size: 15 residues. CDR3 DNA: TGTGCCAGCAGCTTGTATTCAACTAGCACAGATACGCAGTATTTT. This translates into CASSLYSTSTDTQYF.

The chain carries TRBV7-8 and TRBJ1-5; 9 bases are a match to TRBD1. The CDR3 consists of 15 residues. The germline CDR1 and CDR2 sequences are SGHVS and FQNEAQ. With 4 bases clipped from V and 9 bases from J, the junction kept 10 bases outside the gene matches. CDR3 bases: TGTGCCAGCAGCTCCGGGACAGGGTCTAGGAGGCCCCAGCATTTT. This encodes CASSSGTGSRRPQHF.

The chain's CDR3 is CASSETGVWETQYF. CDR3 bases: TGCGCCAGCAGTGAAACGGGAGTGTGGGAGACCCAGTACTTC. V is TRBV10-1 and J is TRBJ2-5; tentatively, D is TRBD2 (6 bases). Germline V gene data show CDR1 as WNHNN and CDR2 as SYGVQD (reference sequence). This CDR3 has 14 residues. Trimming left V 3 bases short and J 5 bases short, with 13 bases between.

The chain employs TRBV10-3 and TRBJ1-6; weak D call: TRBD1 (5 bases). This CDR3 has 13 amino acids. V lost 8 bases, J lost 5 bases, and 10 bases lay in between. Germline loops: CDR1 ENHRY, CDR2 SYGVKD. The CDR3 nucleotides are TGTGCCATCCGTAGGGGAAATAATTCACCCCTCCACTTT. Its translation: CAIRRGNNSPLHF.

CDR3 coding DNA: TGTGCCACCAGTGATTTAGGGACTAGCGGGAGGGCAACAGATACGCAGTATTTT. Encoded protein: CATSDLGTSGRATDTQYF. The chain is built from TRBV24-1 and TRBJ2-3; TRBD2 matches at 16 bases. Germline CDR1 KGHDR, CDR2 SFDVKD. This CDR3 comprises 18 residues. V lost 1 base and J lost 3; bases outside the gene matches: 3.

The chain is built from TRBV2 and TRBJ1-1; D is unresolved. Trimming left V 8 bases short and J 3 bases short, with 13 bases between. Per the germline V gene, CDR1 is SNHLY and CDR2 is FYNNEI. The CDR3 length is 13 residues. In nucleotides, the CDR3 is TGTGCCAGCGGACGGGAGGAACACACTGAAGCTTTCTTT. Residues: CASGREEHTEAFF.